Listed below are T cell receptor beta chains from one sample, sequenced in a study of T cell responses to AZD1222 COVID-19 vaccine. Profiled with immunoSEQ multiplex PCR; TCRdb holds only in-frame clones, not every one. The data show about 140,000 clones, roughly nine tenths seen once. Sequenced here: peripheral blood, sampled 28 days after the second AZD1222 dose. Receptors originate from an adult who received the AZD1222 COVID-19 vaccine. Each CDR3 is given with its conserved first and last residue. The D gene is left open where the match is weak. The listing skips clone size in some rows; elsewhere it reads once, few, many or a size class.

J: TRBJ1-1
V: TRBV3-1/TRBV3-2
D: .
size: once
CDR3: CASSQVQGLAEAFF
DNA: TGTGCCAGCAGCCAAGTGCAGGGGTTGGCTGAAGCTTTCTTT

J: TRBJ1-1
V: TRBV20-1
D: .
size: .
CDR3: CSASIENTEAFF
DNA: TGCAGTGCTAGTATCGAGAACACTGAAGCTTTCTTT

J: TRBJ2-2
V: TRBV4-2
D: .
size: .
CDR3: CASSQEGELFF
DNA: TGTGCCAGCAGCCAAGAGGGGGAGCTGTTTTTT

J: TRBJ2-7
V: TRBV29-1
D: .
size: .
CDR3: CSVALTAGYEQYF
DNA: TGCAGCGTTGCCTTAACCGCAGGTTACGAGCAGTACTTC

J: TRBJ2-1
V: TRBV27
D: TRBD2
size: .
CDR3: CASSRLAGNNEQFF
DNA: TGTGCCAGCAGCCGACTAGCGGGGAACAATGAGCAGTTCTTC

J: TRBJ1-5
V: TRBV28
D: TRBD1
size: .
CDR3: CASSPTQGVRGQPQHF
DNA: TGTGCCAGCAGTCCAACCCAGGGGGTTCGAGGTCAGCCCCAGCATTTT

J: TRBJ1-1
V: TRBV13
D: TRBD1
size: once
CDR3: CASSLGGQGNTEAFF
DNA: TGTGCCAGCAGCTTAGGTGGACAGGGGAACACTGAAGCTTTCTTT

J: TRBJ1-4
V: TRBV4-3
D: TRBD1
size: .
CDR3: CASSPGQGYEKLFF
DNA: TGCGCCAGCAGCCCGGGACAGGGGTACGAAAAACTGTTTTTT

J: TRBJ1-1
V: TRBV6-1
D: TRBD1
size: .
CDR3: CASSEVETGTGREAFF
DNA: TGTGCCAGCAGTGAAGTGGAAACCGGGACAGGGAGAGAAGCTTTCTTT

J: TRBJ1-3
V: TRBV29-1
D: .
size: .
CDR3: CSVGTVDGNTIYF
DNA: TGCAGCGTTGGGACAGTGGACGGAAACACCATATATTTT

J: TRBJ1-4
V: TRBV28
D: .
size: .
CDR3: CASSSPSRDGLFF
DNA: TGTGCCAGCAGTTCGCCGTCCCGGGACGGTCTGTTTTTT

J: TRBJ1-4
V: TRBV7-2
D: .
size: .
CDR3: CASSLYGEKLFF
DNA: TGTGCCAGCAGCTTATACGGAGAAAAACTGTTTTTT

J: TRBJ2-2
V: TRBV7-3
D: TRBD2
size: few
CDR3: CASRQTSGVHTGELFF
DNA: TGTGCCAGCAGGCAGACTAGCGGGGTACATACCGGGGAGCTGTTTTTT

J: TRBJ2-5
V: TRBV21-1
D: .
size: .
CDR3: CASSKPSGASSETQYF
DNA: TGTGCCAGCAGCAAACCTAGCGGGGCCTCCTCAGAGACCCAGTACTTC

J: TRBJ2-5
V: TRBV12-3/TRBV12-4
D: .
size: .
CDR3: CASSSRRETQYF
DNA: TGTGCCAGCAGTTCAAGGAGGGAGACCCAGTACTTC

J: TRBJ2-1
V: TRBV7-6
D: .
size: .
CDR3: CASSPRGVPTAYNEQFF
DNA: TGTGCCAGCAGCCCCAGAGGGGTTCCGACAGCCTACAATGAGCAGTTCTTC

J: TRBJ2-7
V: TRBV27
D: TRBD2
size: .
CDR3: CASSTGLAGGEQYF
DNA: TGTGCCAGCAGTACAGGACTAGCGGGAGGCGAGCAGTACTTC

J: TRBJ1-2
V: TRBV6-1
D: TRBD1
size: .
CDR3: CASSVAGPGTALPDGYTF
DNA: TGTGCCAGCAGTGTTGCAGGTCCCGGGACAGCATTACCCGATGGCTACACCTTC

J: TRBJ2-7
V: TRBV15
D: TRBD2
size: .
CDR3: CATSRGLTSVMGEQYF
DNA: TGTGCCACCAGCAGGGGACTGACTAGCGTCATGGGCGAGCAGTACTTC

J: TRBJ2-7
V: TRBV7-6
D: .
size: .
CDR3: CASSLAPSLYEQYF
DNA: TGTGCCAGCAGCTTAGCGCCCAGCCTCTACGAGCAGTACTTC

J: TRBJ1-2
V: TRBV28
D: .
size: .
CDR3: CASMTAGTYGYTF
DNA: TGTGCCAGCATGACCGCCGGAACCTATGGCTACACCTTC

J: TRBJ2-1
V: TRBV11-3
D: .
size: .
CDR3: CASSLGSVDNEQFF
DNA: TGTGCCAGCAGTCTAGGCTCTGTAGACAATGAGCAGTTCTTC

J: TRBJ2-7
V: TRBV7-2
D: .
size: .
CDR3: CASSLGGGASHEQYF
DNA: TGTGCCAGCAGCTTAGGGGGGGGCGCGAGCCACGAGCAGTACTTC

J: TRBJ2-1
V: TRBV7-9
D: .
size: .
CDR3: CASSSASAGRNNEQFF
DNA: TGTGCCAGCAGCTCCGCATCAGCCGGGAGAAACAATGAGCAGTTCTTC

J: TRBJ2-1
V: TRBV29-1
D: .
size: .
CDR3: CSAEATGTEDNEQFF
DNA: TGCAGCGCCGAAGCAACCGGGACGGAAGACAATGAGCAGTTCTTC

J: TRBJ2-2
V: TRBV18
D: TRBD2
size: .
CDR3: CASSPGLAGEWTGELFF
DNA: TGTGCCAGCTCACCAGGACTAGCGGGAGAGTGGACCGGGGAGCTGTTTTTT

J: TRBJ2-1
V: TRBV4-2
D: .
size: .
CDR3: CASSPERGESYNEQFF
DNA: TGTGCCAGCAGCCCAGAAAGGGGTGAATCCTACAATGAGCAGTTCTTC

J: TRBJ2-1
V: TRBV20-1
D: .
size: .
CDR3: CSARVGREQFF
DNA: TGCAGTGCTAGGGTCGGAAGGGAGCAGTTCTTC

J: TRBJ2-7
V: TRBV7-3
D: .
size: .
CDR3: CASSLEGFQGEQYF
DNA: TGTGCCAGCAGCTTAGAAGGGTTTCAGGGGGAGCAGTACTTC

J: TRBJ1-2
V: TRBV5-5
D: .
size: .
CDR3: CASSLGRAAYGYTF
DNA: TGTGCCAGCAGCTTGGGGCGGGCAGCCTATGGCTACACCTTC

J: TRBJ1-6
V: TRBV12-3/TRBV12-4
D: .
size: .
CDR3: CASKPGWNSPLHF
DNA: TGTGCCAGCAAGCCGGGGTGGAATTCACCCCTCCACTTT

J: TRBJ2-3
V: TRBV6-2/TRBV6-3
D: TRBD1
size: once
CDR3: CASSYTEGAQGPDTQYF
DNA: TGTGCCAGCAGTTACACCGAGGGGGCGCAGGGGCCAGATACGCAGTATTTT

J: TRBJ2-2
V: TRBV6-5
D: TRBD1
size: .
CDR3: CASSSRGPGELFF
DNA: TGTGCCAGCAGCAGCAGGGGGCCCGGGGAGCTGTTTTTT

J: TRBJ1-2
V: TRBV30
D: .
size: .
CDR3: CAGVTGIPYGYTF
DNA: TGTGCCGGAGTGACAGGTATTCCCTATGGCTACACCTTC

J: TRBJ2-5
V: TRBV5-4
D: .
size: .
CDR3: CASSYGRGKETQYF
DNA: TGTGCCAGCAGTTACGGACGGGGCAAAGAGACCCAGTACTTC

J: TRBJ2-2
V: TRBV11-2
D: .
size: .
CDR3: CASSPTNTGELFF
DNA: TGTGCCAGCAGCCCGACGAACACCGGGGAGCTGTTTTTT

J: TRBJ1-3
V: TRBV6-5
D: .
size: .
CDR3: CASSYGDTGNTIYF
DNA: TGTGCCAGCAGTTACGGGGATACTGGAAACACCATATATTTT

J: TRBJ2-7
V: TRBV9
D: .
size: .
CDR3: CASSVGDGYEQYF
DNA: TGTGCCAGCAGCGTAGGCGACGGGTACGAGCAGTACTTC

J: TRBJ2-2
V: TRBV6-5
D: .
size: .
CDR3: CASSLGIGGELFF
DNA: TGTGCCAGCAGTTTGGGCATCGGCGGGGAGCTGTTTTTT

J: TRBJ2-7
V: TRBV7-6
D: .
size: .
CDR3: CASTPPESSYEQYF
DNA: TGTGCCAGCACCCCCCCGGAGAGCTCCTACGAGCAGTACTTC

J: TRBJ2-7
V: TRBV28
D: .
size: .
CDR3: CASSSLRWRSYEQYF
DNA: TGTGCCAGCAGTTCCCTTAGGTGGCGATCCTACGAGCAGTACTTC

J: TRBJ1-1
V: TRBV6-1
D: TRBD1
size: .
CDR3: CASSEAPGQATEAFF
DNA: TGTGCCAGCAGTGAAGCTCCAGGACAGGCCACTGAAGCTTTCTTT

J: TRBJ2-3
V: TRBV6-2/TRBV6-3
D: .
size: once
CDR3: CASSNPRYDRFTDTQYF
DNA: TGTGCCAGCAGCAACCCACGTTACGACAGGTTCACAGATACGCAGTATTTT

J: TRBJ1-6
V: TRBV28
D: .
size: .
CDR3: CASRGSGALNSPLHF
DNA: TGTGCCAGCAGGGGATCAGGGGCTCTCAATTCACCCCTCCACTTT

J: TRBJ1-1
V: TRBV20-1
D: .
size: .
CDR3: CSALRDIWAFF
DNA: TGCAGTGCTCTCCGGGACATTTGGGCTTTCTTT

J: TRBJ1-1
V: TRBV5-1
D: .
size: .
CDR3: CASSLDGEYTEAFF
DNA: TGCGCCAGCAGCTTGGATGGGGAGTACACTGAAGCTTTCTTT

J: TRBJ1-2
V: TRBV28
D: .
size: .
CDR3: CASSIPGANYGYTF
DNA: TGTGCCAGCAGTATCCCGGGCGCTAACTATGGCTACACCTTC

J: TRBJ2-3
V: TRBV27
D: TRBD1
size: .
CDR3: CASRMGQLDRVGTQYF
DNA: TGTGCCAGCAGAATGGGACAGCTGGATCGGGTGGGTACGCAGTATTTT

J: TRBJ1-4
V: TRBV27
D: TRBD1
size: .
CDR3: CASSPGTGKEKLFF
DNA: TGTGCCAGCAGTCCCGGGACAGGGAAAGAAAAACTGTTTTTT

J: TRBJ1-4
V: TRBV28
D: TRBD1
size: .
CDR3: CASTKTGGAYLPSHEKLFF
DNA: TGTGCCAGCACCAAGACAGGGGGCGCCTATCTGCCCTCTCATGAAAAACTGTTTTTT

J: TRBJ2-7
V: TRBV28
D: .
size: .
CDR3: CASSFRRGGPYEQYF
DNA: TGTGCCAGCAGTTTCCGCAGGGGAGGGCCCTACGAGCAGTACTTC

J: TRBJ2-1
V: TRBV6-1
D: .
size: few
CDR3: CASSETPDSYNEQFF
DNA: TGTGCCAGCAGTGAAACCCCTGACTCTTACAATGAGCAGTTCTTC

J: TRBJ2-7
V: TRBV4-2
D: .
size: .
CDR3: CASSQETGSGEQYF
DNA: TGTGCCAGCAGCCAAGAAACAGGGTCGGGTGAGCAGTACTTC

J: TRBJ2-7
V: TRBV12-3/TRBV12-4
D: .
size: .
CDR3: CASRPQGWNEQYF
DNA: TGTGCCAGCAGGCCACAGGGTTGGAACGAGCAGTACTTC

J: TRBJ2-1
V: TRBV9
D: .
size: once
CDR3: CASSVSGSLRYNEQFF
DNA: TGTGCCAGCAGCGTATCTGGATCTTTAAGGTACAATGAGCAGTTCTTC

J: TRBJ1-6
V: TRBV5-1
D: TRBD1
size: once
CDR3: CASSQTGQRNSPLHF
DNA: TGCGCCAGCAGCCAGACGGGACAGAGAAATTCACCCCTCCACTTT

J: TRBJ1-6
V: TRBV6-4
D: .
size: .
CDR3: CASSDEARPNSPLHF
DNA: TGTGCCAGCAGTGACGAAGCCAGACCAAATTCACCCCTCCACTTT

J: TRBJ2-1
V: TRBV4-2
D: TRBD1
size: .
CDR3: CASSQDQGAHNEQFF
DNA: TGTGCCAGCAGCCAAGATCAGGGGGCCCACAATGAGCAGTTCTTC

J: TRBJ2-7
V: TRBV4-2
D: .
size: .
CDR3: CASSLDSYEQYF
DNA: TGTGCCAGCAGCCTGGACAGCTACGAGCAGTACTTC